The rows below give T cell receptor beta chains drawn from one sample of a study of blood T cells in healthy people across ages. TCRdb reprocessed the 5' RACE reads with MiXCR, giving one entry per CDR3 protein. The repertoire holds approximately 800,000 distinct CDR3 sequences, with around a quarter as singletons. These data also featured in a second study, about T cells of mothers and their children.

The sample comprised blood. The receptors were sampled from a boy between 10 and 17 years old in good health. Each CDR3 is given with its conserved first and last residue. A D gene is named only where the DNA matches it firmly. Size is omitted from some rows. Given values are once, few, many or a class for expanded clones.

cdr3_aa: CASSSSVGRVQETQYF; cdr3_nt: TGTGCCAGCAGCTCTAGTGTGGGACGAGTTCAAGAGACCCAGTACTTC; v_call: TRBV7-2; d_call: NA; clone_size: NA; j_call: TRBJ2-5
cdr3_aa: CASSAGYNQPQHF; cdr3_nt: TGTGCCTCGTCAGCGGGGTACAATCAGCCCCAGCATTTT; v_call: TRBV6-2/TRBV6-3; d_call: NA; clone_size: few; j_call: TRBJ1-5
cdr3_aa: CTSSFSVTQYF; cdr3_nt: TGTACCAGCAGCTTTAGCGTGACCCAGTACTTC; v_call: TRBV7-2; d_call: NA; clone_size: few; j_call: TRBJ2-5
cdr3_aa: CSARDGRLSDEDQPQHF; cdr3_nt: TGCAGTGCTAGAGATGGGCGGTTGTCAGACGAGGATCAGCCCCAGCATTTT; v_call: TRBV20-1; d_call: NA; clone_size: NA; j_call: TRBJ1-5
cdr3_aa: CASSPIHRGSGGMDTQYF; cdr3_nt: TGCGCCAGCAGCCCAATTCACAGGGGCAGCGGGGGGATGGATACGCAGTATTTT; v_call: TRBV4-3; d_call: TRBD2; clone_size: NA; j_call: TRBJ2-3
cdr3_aa: CASSEAGTSGSNEQYF; cdr3_nt: TGTGCCAGCAGTGAAGCGGGGACTAGCGGGAGTAACGAGCAGTACTTC; v_call: TRBV2; d_call: TRBD2; clone_size: NA; j_call: TRBJ2-7
cdr3_aa: CASSVVHMDNEQFF; cdr3_nt: TGTGCCAGCAGCGTAGTACATATGGACAATGAGCAGTTCTTC; v_call: TRBV9; d_call: NA; clone_size: many; j_call: TRBJ2-1
cdr3_aa: CSAPGGDVNEKLFF; cdr3_nt: TGCAGTGCCCCGGGGGGGGACGTCAATGAAAAACTGTTTTTT; v_call: TRBV20-1; d_call: NA; clone_size: NA; j_call: TRBJ1-4
cdr3_aa: CASSVPGSGSYNEQFF; cdr3_nt: TGTGCCAGCAGCGTCCCCGGGAGTGGGTCCTACAATGAGCAGTTCTTC; v_call: TRBV9; d_call: NA; clone_size: NA; j_call: TRBJ2-1
cdr3_aa: CASSIPGRGTQYF; cdr3_nt: TGTGCCAGTAGTATCCCCGGGCGTGGTACGCAGTATTTT; v_call: TRBV19; d_call: NA; clone_size: NA; j_call: TRBJ2-3
cdr3_aa: CSVVKTGSYEQYF; cdr3_nt: TGCAGCGTTGTTAAGACAGGGAGTTACGAGCAGTACTTC; v_call: TRBV29-1; d_call: TRBD1; clone_size: few; j_call: TRBJ2-7
cdr3_aa: CASSLEGGNYEQYF; cdr3_nt: TGTGCCAGCAGCTTAGAAGGCGGAAACTACGAGCAGTACTTC; v_call: TRBV7-8; d_call: NA; clone_size: NA; j_call: TRBJ2-7
cdr3_aa: CSARDRTSGPKNEQFF; cdr3_nt: TGCAGTGCTAGAGATCGGACTAGCGGACCCAAGAATGAGCAGTTCTTC; v_call: TRBV20-1; d_call: TRBD2; clone_size: NA; j_call: TRBJ2-1
cdr3_aa: CASSERRGHEQYF; cdr3_nt: TGTGCCAGCAGTGAACGCAGGGGCCACGAGCAGTACTTC; v_call: TRBV6-1; d_call: NA; clone_size: NA; j_call: TRBJ2-7
cdr3_aa: CASSLQPSGANTDTQYF; cdr3_nt: TGTGCCAGCAGCTTACAGCCTAGCGGGGCCAACACAGATACGCAGTATTTT; v_call: TRBV7-8; d_call: TRBD2; clone_size: NA; j_call: TRBJ2-3
cdr3_aa: CASSDGTGADTQYF; cdr3_nt: TGTGCCAGCAGTGACGGGACAGGGGCAGATACGCAGTATTTT; v_call: TRBV6-4; d_call: TRBD1; clone_size: few; j_call: TRBJ2-3
cdr3_aa: CASSYDGLYGYTF; cdr3_nt: TGTGCCAGCAGTTACGACGGGCTCTATGGCTACACCTTC; v_call: TRBV6-5; d_call: NA; clone_size: many; j_call: TRBJ1-2
cdr3_aa: CASKVGTTDSQYF; cdr3_nt: TGTGCCAGCAAGGTGGGGACCACAGATTCGCAGTATTTT; v_call: TRBV7-9; d_call: NA; clone_size: NA; j_call: TRBJ2-3
cdr3_aa: CASSLDQGRRGEKLFF; cdr3_nt: TGTGCCAGCAGTTTGGATCAGGGGCGCCGGGGTGAAAAACTGTTTTTT; v_call: TRBV28; d_call: NA; clone_size: NA; j_call: TRBJ1-4
cdr3_aa: CASRRQRYYEQYF; cdr3_nt: TGTGCCAGCAGACGACAGAGGTACTACGAGCAGTACTTC; v_call: TRBV7-9; d_call: NA; clone_size: NA; j_call: TRBJ2-7
cdr3_aa: CASSYDGRGETQYF; cdr3_nt: TGTGCCAGCAGTTACGACGGCCGAGGGGAGACCCAGTACTTC; v_call: TRBV6-6; d_call: NA; clone_size: NA; j_call: TRBJ2-5
cdr3_aa: CASSPLDSSHGYTF; cdr3_nt: TGTGCCAGCAGCCCGCTAGACAGTTCGCATGGCTACACCTTC; v_call: TRBV7-6; d_call: NA; clone_size: few; j_call: TRBJ1-2
cdr3_aa: CASDVLATNEKLFF; cdr3_nt: TGTGCCAGCGATGTCCTTGCAACTAATGAAAAACTGTTTTTT; v_call: TRBV12-3/TRBV12-4; d_call: NA; clone_size: few; j_call: TRBJ1-4
cdr3_aa: CASSPIPRGSEAFF; cdr3_nt: TGCGCCAGCAGCCCCATCCCCCGGGGGTCTGAAGCTTTCTTT; v_call: TRBV4-1; d_call: NA; clone_size: NA; j_call: TRBJ1-1
cdr3_aa: CASSLRRQDSGPSGSGELFF; cdr3_nt: TGTGCCAGCAGTTTACGCCGTCAGGATAGCGGGCCCAGTGGGTCCGGGGAGCTGTTTTTT; v_call: TRBV28; d_call: TRBD2; clone_size: NA; j_call: TRBJ2-2
cdr3_aa: CASNLNYGYTF; cdr3_nt: TGTGCCAGCAACCTTAACTATGGCTACACCTTC; v_call: TRBV12-3/TRBV12-4; d_call: NA; clone_size: few; j_call: TRBJ1-2
cdr3_aa: CASGRQEAVETQYF; cdr3_nt: TGTGCCAGCGGCCGACAGGAGGCTGTTGAGACCCAGTACTTC; v_call: TRBV21-1; d_call: NA; clone_size: few; j_call: TRBJ2-5